These T cell receptor beta chains were read from a single sample in a study of siplizumab effects on memory and regulatory T cells. Some clones are missing from TCRdb's copy, which holds only in-frame ones; the method was immunoSEQ multiplex PCR. Here the sample spans 100,000 or so clones, just over 90% being singletons. Sequencing was performed on CD4+ T cells sorted from blood. Receptors were obtained from a human donor in good health. Both conserved end residues are trimmed from each CDR3. D genes are given only for firm matches. The size entry is marked missing in some rows and otherwise reads once, few, many or a size class.

clone size,D gene,V gene,CDR3 length,CDR3 protein
-,-,TRBV11-2,11,ASSLTENQPQH
-,TRBD1,TRBV5-6,11,ASRGQGYTEAF
-,-,TRBV29-1,11,SVDGGLGQPQH
-,-,TRBV19,11,ASSVRAGQPQH
-,TRBD2,TRBV7-2,12,ASSPRTSGAEQY
-,-,TRBV27,13,ASSHKLDLTDTQY
-,-,TRBV14,12,ASSQVGLSYEQY
-,TRBD2,TRBV6-5,12,ASGGLSNTGELF
-,-,TRBV12-5,14,ASGFSWREEDYEQY
-,TRBD1,TRBV6-1,12,ASRDRTNTGELF
-,-,TRBV27,12,ASSLGQDSSPLH
-,-,TRBV9,13,ASSVDPDPLYGYT
-,-,TRBV18,13,ASSPTGISGNTIY
-,-,TRBV7-6,14,ASSLASLATTYEQY
-,-,TRBV9,12,ASSVAGSTDTQY
-,-,TRBV29-1,13,SVGSGTEPSYGYT
-,TRBD1,TRBV5-1,12,ASSRDREVYGYT
once,-,TRBV6-6,12,ASSYWSQDTEAF
-,TRBD1,TRBV5-1,11,ASRPGGVTEAF
-,TRBD2,TRBV5-1,12,ASSPTGIGREQY
-,-,TRBV2,10,ASRVSSYEQY
-,TRBD2,TRBV7-2,13,ASSLGGTSRAEQF
-,-,TRBV14,12,ASSHISVDSPLH
-,TRBD1,TRBV5-1,13,ASSLPGQGQETQY
-,-,TRBV6-5,11,ATRVLGSGGYT
-,TRBD1,TRBV9,14,ASSPLWGDRVGEQY
-,-,TRBV19,10,ASLGRTDTQY
-,-,TRBV6-1,11,ASSEARSRGYT
-,TRBD2,TRBV14,12,ASSQTAGLNTQY
-,-,TRBV18,13,ASSPGRTDNSPLH
-,-,TRBV4-2,13,ASSQDRAPIVIQY
few,-,TRBV5-3,11,ARSLGTRDKQY
-,-,TRBV7-2,10,ASSLGVGPLH
-,TRBD2,TRBV19,14,ASRRSGSRDTDTQY
-,-,TRBV5-1,12,ASSLYRVSDEQY
-,-,TRBV11-3,13,ASSLVAATQETQY
few,-,TRBV7-2,12,ASSALGPNTEAF
-,-,TRBV6-6,11,ASSYSANTEAF
-,TRBD1,TRBV14,14,ASRPLPGTGANGYT
-,-,TRBV19,12,ASSISTVNQPQH
-,TRBD1,TRBV7-9,17,ASSSQEGGAGWIPTEAF
-,-,TRBV2,13,ASSEAGVGTDTQY
-,-,TRBV7-2,11,ASIRSRLAEAF
-,-,TRBV7-3,11,ASSLQRNTEAF
-,-,TRBV6-5,12,ASSYSWGAIGYT